This entry features one T cell receptor (beta chain) sequence. This specimen belongs to a study of human T cells and chemical hapten exposure. The overall study: Mainly, slight library volume differences in the pool made TCR yields vary.

Per the original methods: Samples held a median of roughly 100,000 TCRs, range about 20,000–700,000. TCRdb used MiXCR to reprocess the RACE reads, holding one entry per CDR3 protein. Clone size and V and J calls follow TCRdb, not the original study. The table lists about 37,000 distinct CDR3 sequences, around 5.5% of them singletons. As to time point: healthy volunteer bleed at 6 weeks. From whole blood left unfractionated, total RNA was extracted. Trimming took off 2 bases at V and 5 bases at J, with 9 bases between the two ends. CDR3 size: 13 residues. The sample comprised whole blood. This chain connects TRBV12-3 or TRBV12-4 to TRBJ1-1, with D unclear. The clonotype comes from a human donor in good health. Some clones in this sample may be carry-over from other donors' samples. Here the CDR3 reads CASSLISGTEAFF. CDR3 coding DNA: TGTGCCAGCAGTTTAATAAGTGGGACTGAAGCTTTCTTT.